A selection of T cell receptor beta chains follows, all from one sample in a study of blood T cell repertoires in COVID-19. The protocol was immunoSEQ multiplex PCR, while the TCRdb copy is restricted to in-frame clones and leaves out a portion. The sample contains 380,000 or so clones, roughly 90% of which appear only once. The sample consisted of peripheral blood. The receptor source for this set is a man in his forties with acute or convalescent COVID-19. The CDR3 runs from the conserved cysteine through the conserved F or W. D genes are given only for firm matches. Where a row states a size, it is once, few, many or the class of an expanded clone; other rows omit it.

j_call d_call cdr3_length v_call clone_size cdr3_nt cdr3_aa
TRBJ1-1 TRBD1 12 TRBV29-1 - TGCAGCGTAGGGGACAGGAGGGGTAAGGCTTTCTTT CSVGDRRGKAFF
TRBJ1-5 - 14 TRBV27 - TGTGCCAGCAGTTTTGCCAGGGGTTTTCAGCCCCAGCATTTT CASSFARGFQPQHF
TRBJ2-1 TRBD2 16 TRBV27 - TGTGCCAGCAGTTTAGCCGGGACTAGCGGAAACAATGAGCAGTTCTTC CASSLAGTSGNNEQFF
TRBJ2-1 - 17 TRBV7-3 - TGTGCCAGCAGCTCCCTTCCCTTTTCCAGCTCCTACAATGAGCAGTTCTTC CASSSLPFSSSYNEQFF
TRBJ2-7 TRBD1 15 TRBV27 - TGTGCCAGCAGTCTAACCGGGACAGAACCCTACGAGCAGTACTTC CASSLTGTEPYEQYF
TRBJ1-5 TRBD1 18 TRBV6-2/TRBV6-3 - TGTGCCAGCAGCCTCTTCGCCGGGACAGGGGACAGCAATCAGCCCCAGCATTTT CASSLFAGTGDSNQPQHF
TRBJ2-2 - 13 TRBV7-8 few TGTGCCAGCAGCTTACGGAGCGCCGGGGAGCTGTTTTTT CASSLRSAGELFF
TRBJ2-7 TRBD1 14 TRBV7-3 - TGTGCCAGCAGCGCTGGACAGGGAAGGGACGAGCAGTACTTC CASSAGQGRDEQYF
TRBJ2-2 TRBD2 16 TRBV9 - TGTGCCAGCAGCTATAATCGGGACTACCTCACCGGGGAGCTGTTTTTT CASSYNRDYLTGELFF
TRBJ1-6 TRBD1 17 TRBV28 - TGTGCCAGCAGACCACCCCCAGGGGGCCCGCTGGGTTCACCCCTCCACTTT CASRPPPGGPLGSPLHF
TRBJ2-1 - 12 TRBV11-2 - TGTGCCAGCAGCGAGGCCCCTGGTGAGCAGTTCTTC CASSEAPGEQFF
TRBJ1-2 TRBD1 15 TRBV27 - TGTGCCAGCAGTCCGGGACAGGGTGCTTCCTATGGCTACACCTTC CASSPGQGASYGYTF
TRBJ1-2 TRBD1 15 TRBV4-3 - TGCGCCAGCAGCCAGGCCCGGGACAGCAACTATGGCTACACCTTC CASSQARDSNYGYTF
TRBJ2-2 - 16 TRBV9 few TGTGCCAGCAGCCTTCCCCGAGGCCCGAACACCGGGGAGCTGTTTTTT CASSLPRGPNTGELFF
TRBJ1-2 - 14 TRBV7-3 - TGTGCCAGCAGCCCAGACGGTGACAGCTATGGCTACACCTTC CASSPDGDSYGYTF
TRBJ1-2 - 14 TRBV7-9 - TGTGCCAGCAGCCCCCGACAGGTAAACGATGGCTACACCTTC CASSPRQVNDGYTF
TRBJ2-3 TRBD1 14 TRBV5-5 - TGTGCCAGCAGCCGGGACAGGGGGGCAGATACGCAGTATTTT CASSRDRGADTQYF
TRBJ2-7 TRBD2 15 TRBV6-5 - TGTGCCAGCAGCCACGGGACTATGAGCTCCTACGAGCAGTACTTC CASSHGTMSSYEQYF
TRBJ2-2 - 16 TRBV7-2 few TGTGCCAGCAGCCCATACAGGGTTCGGAACACCGGGGAGCTGTTTTTT CASSPYRVRNTGELFF
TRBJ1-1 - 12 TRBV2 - TGTGCCAGCAGGGAGTTGAACACTGAAGCTTTCTTT CASRELNTEAFF
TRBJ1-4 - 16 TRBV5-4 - TGTGCCAGCAGCGAGGGAAACAGAGACGGGGGTGAAAAACTGTTTTTT CASSEGNRDGGEKLFF
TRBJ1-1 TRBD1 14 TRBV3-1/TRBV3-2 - TGTGCCAGCAGCCAAGGGACAGGGTGGACTGAAGCTTTCTTT CASSQGTGWTEAFF
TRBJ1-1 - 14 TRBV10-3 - TGTGCCATCAGTGAGGGCAGGGAGGGCACTGAAGCTTTCTTT CAISEGREGTEAFF
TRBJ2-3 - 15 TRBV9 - TGTGCCAGCAGCGGAACAGGGCGTCTCACAGATACGCAGTATTTT CASSGTGRLTDTQYF
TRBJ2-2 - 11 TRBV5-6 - TGTGCCAGCACCTATTCGGGGGAGCTGTTTTTT CASTYSGELFF
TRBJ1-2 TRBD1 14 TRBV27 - TGTGCCAGCAGTTGGACAGGGGTGGACTATGGCTACACCTTC CASSWTGVDYGYTF
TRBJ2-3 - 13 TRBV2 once TGTGCCAGCAGTGTGCGGGGCACAGATACGCAGTATTTT CASSVRGTDTQYF
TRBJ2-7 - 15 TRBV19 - TGTGCCAGTGCCGCCACGGACAGCGCTGCCTACGAGCAGTACTTC CASAATDSAAYEQYF
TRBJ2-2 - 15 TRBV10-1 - TGCGCCAGCAGTGAGTTCCCGACCCGGGTCGGGGAGCTGTTTTTT CASSEFPTRVGELFF
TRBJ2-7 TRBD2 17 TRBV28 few TGTGCCAGCAGTTTAGAGCTAGCGGGAGGGCGGACCTACGAGCAGTACTTC CASSLELAGGRTYEQYF
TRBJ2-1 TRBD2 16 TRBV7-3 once TGTGCCAGCAGCTTAAATAGCGGGGGTATCCCCAATGAGCAGTTCTTC CASSLNSGGIPNEQFF
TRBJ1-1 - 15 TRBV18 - TGTGCCAGCTCACCGACTAGGGGTTTGAACACTGAAGCTTTCTTT CASSPTRGLNTEAFF
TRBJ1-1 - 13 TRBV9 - TGTGCCAGCAGCGGCGGGACCCTCACTGAAGCTTTCTTT CASSGGTLTEAFF
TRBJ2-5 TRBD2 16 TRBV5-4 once TGTGCCAGCAGCTCTTCAGCGGAGCGGGGGCAAGAGACCCAGTACTTC CASSSSAERGQETQYF
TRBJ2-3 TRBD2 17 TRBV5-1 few TGCGCCAGCAGCTTGGAGCCGGGCGGGAGGGGCACAGATACGCAGTATTTT CASSLEPGGRGTDTQYF
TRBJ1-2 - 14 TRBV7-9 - TGTGCCAGCAGCTTAGTGGGGGGGACATATGGCTACACCTTC CASSLVGGTYGYTF
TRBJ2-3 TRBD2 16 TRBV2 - TGTGCCAGCAGTGAAAGTCGAGCGGGGGGGTCCGATACGCAGTATTTT CASSESRAGGSDTQYF
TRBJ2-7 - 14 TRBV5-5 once TGTGCCAGCAGCTTCGGACAGAGCCACTACGAGCAGTACTTC CASSFGQSHYEQYF
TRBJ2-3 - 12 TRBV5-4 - TGTGCCAGCAGCTTGGTGAGAGATACGCAGTATTTT CASSLVRDTQYF
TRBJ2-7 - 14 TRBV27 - TGTGCCAGCAGTTTAGTGGGCTACTCCTACGAGCAGTACTTC CASSLVGYSYEQYF
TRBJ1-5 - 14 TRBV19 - TGTGCCAGTAGGCCCGTACCGGCGGGTCAGCCCCAGCATTTT CASRPVPAGQPQHF
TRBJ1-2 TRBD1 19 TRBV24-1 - TGTGCCACCAGTGACTCTCCGGGACAGACGGCCCCACGTGGGAGTGGCTACACCTTC CATSDSPGQTAPRGSGYTF
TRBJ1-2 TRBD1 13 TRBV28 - TGTGCCAGCAGTCTTTCGGACAGGAATGGCTACACCTTC CASSLSDRNGYTF
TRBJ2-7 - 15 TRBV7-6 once TGTGCCAGCAGCCCCCAGGGGTTAGATGGTACCGAGCAGTACTTC CASSPQGLDGTEQYF
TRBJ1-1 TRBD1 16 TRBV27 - TGTGCCAGCAGTCATAATACGGGACAGGGGAACACTGAAGCTTTCTTT CASSHNTGQGNTEAFF
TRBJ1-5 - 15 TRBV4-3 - TGCGCCAGCAGCCAAGATCGCGGGCGGGGTCAGCCCCAGCATTTT CASSQDRGRGQPQHF
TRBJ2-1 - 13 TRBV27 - TGTGCCAGCAGTCAACAGTACTACAATGAGCAGTTCTTC CASSQQYYNEQFF
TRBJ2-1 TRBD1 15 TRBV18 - TGTGCCAGCTCATTAGGGACAGGGGGCGAATATGAGCAGTTCTTC CASSLGTGGEYEQFF
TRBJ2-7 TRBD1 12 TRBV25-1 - TGTGCCAGCAGGGACAGGGTCTACGAGCAGTACTTC CASRDRVYEQYF
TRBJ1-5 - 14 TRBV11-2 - TGTGCCAGCAGCTTGGGGGGGGCGGACCGCCCCCAGCATTTT CASSLGGADRPQHF
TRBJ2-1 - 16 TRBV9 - TGTGCCAGCAGCGTAGGTCCAGCGGAGAACCCAAATGAGCAGTTCTTC CASSVGPAENPNEQFF
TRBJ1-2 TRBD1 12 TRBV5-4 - TGTGCCAGCAGCTTGACAGGGGAGGGCTACACCTTC CASSLTGEGYTF
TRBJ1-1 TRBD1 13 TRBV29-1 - TGCAGCGCTCTGGACAGGCTGAACACTGAAGCTTTCTTT CSALDRLNTEAFF
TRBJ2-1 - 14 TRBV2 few TGTGCCAGCAGTGAAGTTGGCCCCTACAATGAGCAGTTCTTC CASSEVGPYNEQFF
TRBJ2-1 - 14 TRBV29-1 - TGCAGCGCGACGTCCCCCAGCTCCTACAATGAGCAGTTCTTC CSATSPSSYNEQFF
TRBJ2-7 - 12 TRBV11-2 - TGTGCCAGCAGCCTGGCGCGGTACGAGCAGTACTTC CASSLARYEQYF
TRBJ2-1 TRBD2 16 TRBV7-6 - TGTGCCAGCAGCTTCCTGGCGGGAGGGCCGGTCAGTGAGCAGTTCTTC CASSFLAGGPVSEQFF